The present TCR beta chain was sequenced within a study of OX40 agonist ivuxolimab in advanced cancers. Describing the broader study: Ivuxolimab was a fully human IgG2 agonistic monoclonal antibody targeting the costimulatory receptor OX40 (CD134). Intravenous ivuxolimab was administered to patients every 2 weeks at six dose levels: 0.01, 0.1, 0.3, 1.5, 3 and 10 mg/kg. Peripheral TCRbeta sequencing aimed to test whether ivuxolimab altered TCR sequence diversity and caused clonal T-cell expansion. Of the roughly 53 patients in dose escalation, about 20 had hepatocellular carcinoma, approximately 15 had melanoma, 9 had renal cell carcinoma and 9 had head and neck cancer. Prior anti-PD-1, anti-PD-L1 or anti-CTLA-4 therapy was permitted, and 30% to 50% of dose-escalation patients had received checkpoint inhibitors. Partial responses occurred in three dose-escalation patients: two with cutaneous melanoma and one with hepatocellular carcinoma. The monotherapy dose-escalation portion (N ≈ 52 patients) of the phase I ivuxolimab trial is reported in the paper. A male proportion of under 85% and a mean age of approximately 62 years, ranging from about 20 to 80, were recorded for the dose-escalation cohort.

Spanning cysteine to phenylalanine, the CDR3 consists of 13 amino acids. The entry retains the CDR3 DNA only, 39 bases that are in frame from base 1. CDR1 and CDR2, per the germline V gene, are SNHLY and FYNNEI. V is trimmed back by 6 bases and J by 6 bases, and the junction contains 6 bases that no gene match accounts for. Overall study results and their limits: Low levels of normalized T-cell clonal expansion were also seen in some patients who did not respond. The antigen specificity of the clonally expanded peripheral T cells was not determined. Clonal expansion of both CD4+ and CD8+ blood T cells was observed from baseline to week 6 at doses 0.1 to 3.0 mg/kg. On average, CD8+ T cells showed more expanded clones than CD4+ T cells after ivuxolimab. In the 0.1-3.0 mg/kg groups, partial responders had among the lowest normalized peripheral clonal expansion, particularly in CD8+ T cells.

The trial excluded patients who had a history of autoimmune disease or who were on systemic immunosuppression. Peripheral blood for TCR sequencing was collected from all dose cohorts at baseline, on cycle 4 day 1, and on cycle 7 day 1. Samples were obtained from an open-label, multicenter, first-in-human phase I dose-escalation trial of ivuxolimab. Adults with locally advanced or metastatic head and neck squamous cell, hepatocellular, melanoma or renal cell carcinoma were enrolled in the trial. Before TCR sequencing, CD4+ T cells and CD8+ T cells from peripheral blood were sorted into separate populations. A word on this clone: It lacks a known antigen. Per-nucleotide qualities are absent, and no much larger clonotype sits a single base away.

For sequencing of the TCRbeta CDR3 region, genomic DNA was extracted from the sorted cells. TCRbeta CDR3 regions were sequenced using the immunoSEQ Assay. This immuneACCESS table, as held by TCRdb, lists in-frame sequences with V and J called but not all clones. Of the missing ones, under half trace to an unresolved V gene in checked studies; the others have no known cause. Counted in this sample were more than 45,000 clones; over 75% of them appeared once. In total, the top ten clones hold approximately 2% of the sample. This specimen was CD4+ or CD8+ T cells sorted from blood, taken in a trial of the OX40 agonist ivuxolimab. The sequence links TRBV2 to TRBJ2-7; the central 9 bases match TRBD1. This receptor was taken from an adult with an advanced solid tumor such as melanoma, head and neck, liver or kidney cancer. The CDR3 protein is CASSRDRVSEQYF. The sequence in DNA is TGTGCCAGCAGCAGGGACAGGGTTAGCGAGCAGTACTTC. Beyond the CDR3, the reference TRBV2 and TRBJ2-7 genes provide the residues; the full variable domain reads: EPEVTQTPSHQVTQMGQEVILRCVPISNHLYFYWYRQILGQKVEFLVSFYNNEISEKSEIFDDQFSVERPDGSNFTLKIRSTKLEDSAMYFCASSRDRVSEQYFGPGTRLTVT.